This T cell receptor (beta chain) appears in the sequencing data of a study of blood T cell repertoires in COVID-19. V lost 1 base, J lost 6 bases, and 12 bases lay in between. CDR1 and CDR2 from the germline V gene are MNHEY and SMNVEV (reference sequence). This CDR3 contains 15 residues. Profiled with immunoSEQ multiplex PCR; TCRdb holds only in-frame clones, not every one. The table shows some 380,000 clones, with 70% to 90% occurring only once. The chain uses TRBV27 and TRBJ2-2; tentatively, D is TRBD2 (5 bases). The sequence derives from a man aged 25 to 40 who had recovered from COVID-19. The specimen was PBMCs or T cells enriched from blood (not recorded which). The CDR3 here is CASSLFGELAGELFF. CDR3 nucleotide sequence: TGTGCCAGCAGTTTATTTGGGGAGTTGGCCGGGGAGCTGTTTTTT.